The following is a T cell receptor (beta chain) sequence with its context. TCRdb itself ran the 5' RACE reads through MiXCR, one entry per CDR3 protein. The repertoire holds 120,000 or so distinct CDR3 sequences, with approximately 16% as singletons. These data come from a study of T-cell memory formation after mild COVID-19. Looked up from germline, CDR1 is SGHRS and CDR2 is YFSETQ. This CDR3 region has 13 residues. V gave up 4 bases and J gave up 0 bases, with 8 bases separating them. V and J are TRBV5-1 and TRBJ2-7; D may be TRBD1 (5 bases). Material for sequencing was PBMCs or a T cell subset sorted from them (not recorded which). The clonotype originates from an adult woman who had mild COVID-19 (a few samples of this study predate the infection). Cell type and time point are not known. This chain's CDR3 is CASSDSFSYEQYF. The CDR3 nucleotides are TGCGCCAGCAGCGACAGCTTCTCCTACGAGCAGTACTTC.